Listed below are T cell receptor beta chains from one sample, sequenced in a study of cytomegalovirus exposure and HLA in healthy donors. Profiling relied on immunoSEQ multiplex PCR, and the TCRdb table lists in-frame clones only, not all of them. The table for this sample gives 45,000 to 60,000 clones. Sequenced material: PBMCs. The source is a woman aged 40 to 49 in good health and CMV-seronegative. Each CDR3 is given with its conserved first and last residue. Each record gives: clone size, V gene, J gene, D gene, CDR3 DNA, CDR3 protein. A D gene is named only where the DNA matches it firmly. Clone size appears in some rows only: once, few, many, or a class for an expanded clone.

clone_size: NA; v_call: TRBV4-2; j_call: TRBJ2-1; d_call: TRBD2; cdr3_nt: TGTGCCAGCAGCCAAGCGCTAGCGGGTTCATACAATGAGCAGTTCTTC; cdr3_aa: CASSQALAGSYNEQFF
clone_size: NA; v_call: TRBV19; j_call: TRBJ2-2; d_call: NA; cdr3_nt: TGTGCCAGTAGTATGTCCGGGAAGACCACCGGGGAGCTGTTTTTT; cdr3_aa: CASSMSGKTTGELFF
clone_size: NA; v_call: TRBV10-2; j_call: TRBJ1-2; d_call: NA; cdr3_nt: TGCGCCAGCACCCCGGGGGGGAATAACTATGGCTACACCTTC; cdr3_aa: CASTPGGNNYGYTF
clone_size: NA; v_call: TRBV18; j_call: TRBJ1-5; d_call: NA; cdr3_nt: TGTGCCAGCTCACGAACGGGAAACTCCGCGATGGAGCAGCCCCAGCATTTT; cdr3_aa: CASSRTGNSAMEQPQHF
clone_size: NA; v_call: TRBV2; j_call: TRBJ1-5; d_call: NA; cdr3_nt: TGTGCCAGCACCTGGGACGGGGGACTCAATCAGCCCCAGCATTTT; cdr3_aa: CASTWDGGLNQPQHF
clone_size: NA; v_call: TRBV28; j_call: TRBJ1-5; d_call: TRBD1; cdr3_nt: TGTGCCAGCACCGCGGACAGGGTGCGATGGGGATCATTGACCCAGCATTTT; cdr3_aa: CASTADRVRWGSLTQHF
clone_size: NA; v_call: TRBV9; j_call: TRBJ2-3; d_call: NA; cdr3_nt: TGTGCCAGCAGCGTAGATGCAGGCCGCTTTAGCACAGATACGCAGTATTTT; cdr3_aa: CASSVDAGRFSTDTQYF
clone_size: NA; v_call: TRBV7-3; j_call: TRBJ2-2; d_call: TRBD1; cdr3_nt: TGTGCCAGCAGCTCACCTGACAGGGGAGGAAGCACCGGGGAGCTGTTTTTT; cdr3_aa: CASSSPDRGGSTGELFF
clone_size: NA; v_call: TRBV28; j_call: TRBJ2-7; d_call: TRBD2; cdr3_nt: TGTGCCAGCAGCTTACCCCATGTAGCGGGGGCCGAGCAGTACTTC; cdr3_aa: CASSLPHVAGAEQYF
clone_size: medium-sized; v_call: TRBV11-3; j_call: TRBJ2-3; d_call: NA; cdr3_nt: TGTGCCAGCAGTTTAAGCCACAGCACAGATACGCAGTATTTT; cdr3_aa: CASSLSHSTDTQYF
clone_size: NA; v_call: TRBV5-6; j_call: TRBJ2-7; d_call: TRBD1; cdr3_nt: TGTGCCAGCCAGGGCCACCTAGGACAGGGTTCCTACGAGCAGTACTTC; cdr3_aa: CASQGHLGQGSYEQYF
clone_size: NA; v_call: TRBV5-6; j_call: TRBJ1-5; d_call: NA; cdr3_nt: TGTGCCAGCAGCTTGCGGGATCAGCCCCAGCATTTT; cdr3_aa: CASSLRDQPQHF
clone_size: NA; v_call: TRBV18; j_call: TRBJ1-6; d_call: NA; cdr3_nt: TGTGCCAGCTCACCAGGACAGTGGAATTCACCCCTCCACTTT; cdr3_aa: CASSPGQWNSPLHF
clone_size: NA; v_call: TRBV19; j_call: TRBJ1-4; d_call: NA; cdr3_nt: TGTGCCAGTAGGGACCCCAGGGGAGTGAGCGAAAAACTGTTTTTT; cdr3_aa: CASRDPRGVSEKLFF
clone_size: NA; v_call: TRBV7-9; j_call: TRBJ2-2; d_call: TRBD2; cdr3_nt: TGTGCCAGCAGCTTAAGGCTAGCGGGGGACACCGGGGAGCTGTTTTTT; cdr3_aa: CASSLRLAGDTGELFF
clone_size: NA; v_call: TRBV30; j_call: TRBJ2-4; d_call: TRBD1; cdr3_nt: TGTGCCTGGAGTGGGACAGGGGGCGGTTTCATTCAGTACTTC; cdr3_aa: CAWSGTGGGFIQYF
clone_size: NA; v_call: TRBV29-1; j_call: TRBJ2-3; d_call: TRBD2; cdr3_nt: TGCAGCGTGACGGGGACTAGCGGGGGGTCCACAGATACGCAGTATTTT; cdr3_aa: CSVTGTSGGSTDTQYF
clone_size: NA; v_call: TRBV6-5; j_call: TRBJ1-6; d_call: NA; cdr3_nt: TGTGCCAGCAGTTACTCGAGGGGGAATTCACCCCTCCACTTT; cdr3_aa: CASSYSRGNSPLHF
clone_size: NA; v_call: TRBV15; j_call: TRBJ2-1; d_call: NA; cdr3_nt: TGTGCCACCAGCAGAGAAGGGACACCTATCGGAAATGAGCAGTTCTTC; cdr3_aa: CATSREGTPIGNEQFF
clone_size: NA; v_call: TRBV15; j_call: TRBJ2-7; d_call: NA; cdr3_nt: TGTGCCACCAGCAGGAAGGACAATCCCTACGAGCAGTACTTC; cdr3_aa: CATSRKDNPYEQYF
clone_size: NA; v_call: TRBV18; j_call: TRBJ1-2; d_call: NA; cdr3_nt: TGTGCCAGCTCCGAGAGGGCGGCTAAAGACTATGGCTACACCTTC; cdr3_aa: CASSERAAKDYGYTF
clone_size: NA; v_call: TRBV7-2; j_call: TRBJ2-5; d_call: NA; cdr3_nt: TGTGCCAGCAGCTTATATTCGGCGGGACAAGAGACCCAGTACTTC; cdr3_aa: CASSLYSAGQETQYF
clone_size: NA; v_call: TRBV6-6; j_call: TRBJ2-7; d_call: TRBD2; cdr3_nt: TGTGCCACGAGACTAGCGGGAGCGGGGGAGCAGTACTTC; cdr3_aa: CATRLAGAGEQYF
clone_size: NA; v_call: TRBV7-2; j_call: TRBJ1-4; d_call: TRBD1; cdr3_nt: TGTGCCAGCAGCTTAGGACAGGGGGCAAAACTGTTTTTT; cdr3_aa: CASSLGQGAKLFF
clone_size: NA; v_call: TRBV6-1; j_call: TRBJ2-7; d_call: TRBD2; cdr3_nt: TGTGCCAGCAGTGGACTAGCGGGAGGTTCCTCCTACGAGCAGTACTTC; cdr3_aa: CASSGLAGGSSYEQYF
clone_size: NA; v_call: TRBV7-6; j_call: TRBJ2-3; d_call: NA; cdr3_nt: TGTGCCAGCAGCTCGCTAGTGGGGGCTAGCACAGATACGCAGTATTTT; cdr3_aa: CASSSLVGASTDTQYF
clone_size: NA; v_call: TRBV7-9; j_call: TRBJ2-1; d_call: TRBD2; cdr3_nt: TGTGCCAGCAAGACTAGCGGGGGTTACAATGAGCAGTTCTTC; cdr3_aa: CASKTSGGYNEQFF
clone_size: NA; v_call: TRBV2; j_call: TRBJ1-5; d_call: NA; cdr3_nt: TGTGCCACTCGACAGTATAGCAATCAGCCCCAGCATTTT; cdr3_aa: CATRQYSNQPQHF
clone_size: NA; v_call: TRBV25-1; j_call: TRBJ1-2; d_call: NA; cdr3_nt: TGTGCCAGCAGTGGAAACACGGGCTACACCTTC; cdr3_aa: CASSGNTGYTF
clone_size: medium-sized; v_call: TRBV7-9; j_call: TRBJ1-1; d_call: NA; cdr3_nt: TGTGCCAGCAGCTTAGTCTCGGGGGACACTGAAGCTTTCTTT; cdr3_aa: CASSLVSGDTEAFF
clone_size: NA; v_call: TRBV5-8; j_call: TRBJ2-5; d_call: TRBD1; cdr3_nt: TGTGCCAGCAGCTGGACAGGGCCAGTAGAGACCCAGTACTTC; cdr3_aa: CASSWTGPVETQYF
clone_size: NA; v_call: TRBV4-3; j_call: TRBJ1-4; d_call: NA; cdr3_nt: TGCGCCAGCAGCCAAGATGGAGGGGTTAGTGAAAAACTGTTTTTT; cdr3_aa: CASSQDGGVSEKLFF
clone_size: NA; v_call: TRBV6-5; j_call: TRBJ1-1; d_call: NA; cdr3_nt: TGTGCCAGCAGCCCCGAAGGTCAGGGCAAAGCTTTCTTT; cdr3_aa: CASSPEGQGKAFF
clone_size: NA; v_call: TRBV6-6; j_call: TRBJ2-5; d_call: TRBD1; cdr3_nt: TGTGCCAGCAGTGCCGAGGGGGCCCAGATATCGGCCCAGTACTTC; cdr3_aa: CASSAEGAQISAQYF
clone_size: NA; v_call: TRBV2; j_call: TRBJ1-1; d_call: NA; cdr3_nt: TGTGCCAGCGGGGGGAGGACCAAGAACACTGAAGCTTTCTTT; cdr3_aa: CASGGRTKNTEAFF
clone_size: NA; v_call: TRBV18; j_call: TRBJ2-7; d_call: NA; cdr3_nt: TGTGCCAGCTCACCAATGGCCGCCAGCTCCTACGAGCAGTACTTC; cdr3_aa: CASSPMAASSYEQYF
clone_size: NA; v_call: TRBV7-9; j_call: TRBJ2-5; d_call: TRBD1; cdr3_nt: TGTGCCAGCAGCTCAGGGGGGACCCAGTACTTC; cdr3_aa: CASSSGGTQYF
clone_size: NA; v_call: TRBV30; j_call: TRBJ1-1; d_call: TRBD1; cdr3_nt: TGTGCCTGGAACGACAGGGGTGACACTGAAGCTTTCTTT; cdr3_aa: CAWNDRGDTEAFF
clone_size: NA; v_call: TRBV28; j_call: TRBJ2-7; d_call: TRBD1; cdr3_nt: TGTGCCAGCAGTTACAGGGGGCTTAAGGGCTACGAGCAGTACTTC; cdr3_aa: CASSYRGLKGYEQYF
clone_size: NA; v_call: TRBV5-6; j_call: TRBJ2-7; d_call: NA; cdr3_nt: TGTGCCAGCAGCTTGGCGGGGGGCCCCTACGAGCAGTACTTC; cdr3_aa: CASSLAGGPYEQYF
clone_size: NA; v_call: TRBV11-2; j_call: TRBJ1-5; d_call: NA; cdr3_nt: TGTGCCAGCAGCTTAAACGCCCTTCCGGGTCAGCCCCAGCATTTT; cdr3_aa: CASSLNALPGQPQHF
clone_size: NA; v_call: TRBV18; j_call: TRBJ1-1; d_call: NA; cdr3_nt: TGTGCCAGCTCTTGGGGGTCTCAGGGGCGGACCGCTGAAGCTTTCTTT; cdr3_aa: CASSWGSQGRTAEAFF
clone_size: NA; v_call: TRBV2; j_call: TRBJ2-7; d_call: TRBD1; cdr3_nt: TGTGCCAGCAGTGGGACAGGACAATCGGGGGAGCAGTACTTC; cdr3_aa: CASSGTGQSGEQYF
clone_size: NA; v_call: TRBV2; j_call: TRBJ2-2; d_call: NA; cdr3_nt: TGTGCCAGCGGGAGGCGGGTACCCGGGGAGCTGTTTTTT; cdr3_aa: CASGRRVPGELFF
clone_size: NA; v_call: TRBV5-1; j_call: TRBJ2-1; d_call: TRBD1; cdr3_nt: TGCGCCAGCAGCTTACAGGGGGCCGACAATGAGCAGTTCTTC; cdr3_aa: CASSLQGADNEQFF
clone_size: NA; v_call: TRBV27; j_call: TRBJ1-1; d_call: NA; cdr3_nt: TGTGCCAGTAGCCTCCGGGGACAGAACACTGAAGCTTTCTTT; cdr3_aa: CASSLRGQNTEAFF
clone_size: NA; v_call: TRBV6-1; j_call: TRBJ1-6; d_call: TRBD1; cdr3_nt: TGTGCCAGCAGTGACTTCTCCCCGGCACAGGGGAGTTCACCCCTCCACTTT; cdr3_aa: CASSDFSPAQGSSPLHF
clone_size: NA; v_call: TRBV25-1; j_call: TRBJ2-7; d_call: TRBD1; cdr3_nt: TGTGCCAGCAGTGTCGGGACAGGGGGCTCCTACGAGCAGTACTTC; cdr3_aa: CASSVGTGGSYEQYF
clone_size: NA; v_call: TRBV20-1; j_call: TRBJ2-7; d_call: NA; cdr3_nt: TGCAGTGGGGGGGATACCTACGAGCAGTACTTC; cdr3_aa: CSGGDTYEQYF
clone_size: NA; v_call: TRBV4-3; j_call: TRBJ1-6; d_call: TRBD1; cdr3_nt: TGCGCCAGCAGCCTCGGACAGGGGCCGAATTCACCCCTCCACTTT; cdr3_aa: CASSLGQGPNSPLHF
clone_size: NA; v_call: TRBV29-1; j_call: TRBJ2-7; d_call: TRBD1; cdr3_nt: TGCAGCGTCGGGACAGAAACCTACGAGCAGTACTTC; cdr3_aa: CSVGTETYEQYF
clone_size: NA; v_call: TRBV2; j_call: TRBJ1-2; d_call: TRBD1; cdr3_nt: TGTGCCAGCAGCGCGGACAGGGGTAACTATGGCTACACCTTC; cdr3_aa: CASSADRGNYGYTF
clone_size: NA; v_call: TRBV5-1; j_call: TRBJ1-1; d_call: NA; cdr3_nt: TGCGCCAGCAGCTTGGATCCGGGATCGGACACTGAAGCTTTCTTT; cdr3_aa: CASSLDPGSDTEAFF
clone_size: NA; v_call: TRBV5-1; j_call: TRBJ2-7; d_call: TRBD2; cdr3_nt: TGCGCCAGCAGCTGGGGGACTAGCGGGAGGTCGCGGTACGAGCAGTACTTC; cdr3_aa: CASSWGTSGRSRYEQYF